This T cell receptor (beta chain) was identified in a study of cytomegalovirus exposure and HLA in healthy donors. Profiled with immunoSEQ multiplex PCR; TCRdb holds only in-frame clones, not every one. The sample yields some 170,000 clones, roughly nine tenths seen once. CDR3 length equals 15 residues. Germline CDR1 and CDR2: LGHNA and YSLEER. V lost 4 bases and J lost 1; bases outside the gene matches: 5. The receptor's source is a woman between 25 and 40 years old in good health and CMV-seronegative. The genes are TRBV4-3 and TRBJ1-2; 8 nucleotides match TRBD1. Sequencing was performed on PBMCs. In DNA, the CDR3 is TGCGCCAGCAGCCGGACAGGGTCCAGTAACTATGGCTACACCTTC. As protein: CASSRTGSSNYGYTF.